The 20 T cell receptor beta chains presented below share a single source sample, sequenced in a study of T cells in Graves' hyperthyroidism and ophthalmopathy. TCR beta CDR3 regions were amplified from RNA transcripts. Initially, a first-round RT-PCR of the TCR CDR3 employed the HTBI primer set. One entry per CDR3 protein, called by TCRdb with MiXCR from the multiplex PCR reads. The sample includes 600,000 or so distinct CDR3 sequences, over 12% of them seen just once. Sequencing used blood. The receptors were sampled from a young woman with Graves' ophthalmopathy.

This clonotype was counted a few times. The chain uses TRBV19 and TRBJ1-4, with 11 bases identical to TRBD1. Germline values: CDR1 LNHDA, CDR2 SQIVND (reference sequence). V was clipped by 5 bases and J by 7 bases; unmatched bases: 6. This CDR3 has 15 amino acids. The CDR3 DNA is TGTGCCAGTAGTTCCGGACAGGGGGCGGTTGAAAAACTGTTTTTT. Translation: CASSSGQGAVEKLFF. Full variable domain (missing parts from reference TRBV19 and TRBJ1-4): DGGITQSPKYLFRKEGQNVTLSCEQNLNHDAMYWYRQDPGQGLRLIYYSQIVNDFQKGDIAEGYSVSREKKESFPLTVTSAQKNPTAFYLCASSSGQGAVEKLFFGSGTQLSVL.

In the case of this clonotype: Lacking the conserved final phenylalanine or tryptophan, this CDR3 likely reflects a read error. CDR3 DNA sequence: TGTGCCACCAGCAGAGATTCGGGCCGTGGAGGCACTGAAGCTTTCTCT. This translates into CATSRDSGRGGTEAFS. The chain uses TRBV15 and TRBJ1-1; D uncertain. V was cut by 0 bases and J by 4 bases, with 15 bases left in between. The germline CDR1 and CDR2 sequences are LNHNV and YYDKDF (reference sequence). The CDR3 loop spans 16 amino acids.

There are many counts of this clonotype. CDR3 residues: CASSFDRGEAFF. CDR3 sequence (DNA): TGTGCCAGCAGCTTCGACAGAGGTGAAGCTTTCTTT. The genes are TRBV7-8 and TRBJ1-1; weak D call: TRBD1 (5 bases). Per the germline V gene, CDR1 is SGHVS and CDR2 is FQNEAQ. The CDR3 contains 12 residues. V lost 3 bases, J lost 7 bases, and 9 bases lay in between.

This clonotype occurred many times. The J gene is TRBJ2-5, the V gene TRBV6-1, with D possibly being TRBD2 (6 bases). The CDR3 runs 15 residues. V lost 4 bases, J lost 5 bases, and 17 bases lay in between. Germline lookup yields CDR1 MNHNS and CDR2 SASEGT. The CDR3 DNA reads TGTGCCAGCAGTGGGGACTTGGACCCGCGTGAGACCCAGTACTTC. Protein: CASSGDLDPRETQYF.

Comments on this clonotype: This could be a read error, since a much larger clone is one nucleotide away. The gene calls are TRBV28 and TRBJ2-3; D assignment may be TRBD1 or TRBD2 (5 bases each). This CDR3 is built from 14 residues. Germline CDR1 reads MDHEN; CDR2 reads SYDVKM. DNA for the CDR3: TGTGCCTGCAGTTTACTGGGGGTTCCAGATACGCAGTATTTT. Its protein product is CACSLLGVPDTQYF. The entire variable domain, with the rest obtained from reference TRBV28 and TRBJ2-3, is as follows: DVKVTQSSRYLVKRTGEKVFLECVQDMDHENMFWYRQDPGLGLRLIYFSYDVKMKEKGDIPEGYSVSREKKERFSLILESASTNQTSMYLCACSLLGVPDTQYFGPGTRLTVL.

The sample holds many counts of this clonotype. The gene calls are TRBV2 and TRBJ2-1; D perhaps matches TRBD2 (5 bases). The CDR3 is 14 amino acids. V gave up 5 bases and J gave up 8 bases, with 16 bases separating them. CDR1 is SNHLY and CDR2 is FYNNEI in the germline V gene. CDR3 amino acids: CASSPFREEDEQFF. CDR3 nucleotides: TGTGCCAGCAGTCCGTTTAGAGAGGAGGATGAGCAGTTCTTC.

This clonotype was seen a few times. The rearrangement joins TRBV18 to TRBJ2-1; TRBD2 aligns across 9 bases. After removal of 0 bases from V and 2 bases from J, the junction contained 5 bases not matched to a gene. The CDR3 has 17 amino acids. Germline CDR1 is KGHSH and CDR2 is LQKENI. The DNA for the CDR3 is TGTGCCAGCTCACCACCGAAAGTAGCGGGGGCCTACAATGAGCAGTTCTTC. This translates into CASSPPKVAGAYNEQFF.

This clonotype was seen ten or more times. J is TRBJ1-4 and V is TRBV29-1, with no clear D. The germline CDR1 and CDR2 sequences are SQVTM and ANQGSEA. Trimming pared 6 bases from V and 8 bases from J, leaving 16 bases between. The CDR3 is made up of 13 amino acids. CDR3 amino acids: CSVESGIGEKLFF. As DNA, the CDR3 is TGCAGCGTCGAAAGCGGAATTGGGGAAAAACTGTTTTTT.

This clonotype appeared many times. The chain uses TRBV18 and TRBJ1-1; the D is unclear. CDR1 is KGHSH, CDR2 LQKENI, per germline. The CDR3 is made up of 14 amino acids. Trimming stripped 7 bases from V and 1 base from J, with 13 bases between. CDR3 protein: CASFSTEGNTEAFF. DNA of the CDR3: TGTGCCAGCTTCTCGACGGAAGGGAACACTGAAGCTTTCTTT.

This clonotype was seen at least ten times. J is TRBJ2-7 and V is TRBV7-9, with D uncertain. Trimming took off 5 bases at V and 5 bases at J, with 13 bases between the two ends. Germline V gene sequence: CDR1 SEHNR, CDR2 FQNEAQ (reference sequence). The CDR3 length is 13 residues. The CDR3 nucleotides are TGTGCCAGCAGCCTTATGTTATCGAACGAGCAGTACTTC. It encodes CASSLMLSNEQYF.

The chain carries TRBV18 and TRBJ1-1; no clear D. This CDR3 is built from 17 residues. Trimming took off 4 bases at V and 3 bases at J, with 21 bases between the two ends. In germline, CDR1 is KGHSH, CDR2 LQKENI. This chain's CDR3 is CASSLVAGTSGYTEAFF. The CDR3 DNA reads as TGTGCCAGCTCACTCGTGGCGGGAACGTCCGGCTACACTGAAGCTTTCTTT.

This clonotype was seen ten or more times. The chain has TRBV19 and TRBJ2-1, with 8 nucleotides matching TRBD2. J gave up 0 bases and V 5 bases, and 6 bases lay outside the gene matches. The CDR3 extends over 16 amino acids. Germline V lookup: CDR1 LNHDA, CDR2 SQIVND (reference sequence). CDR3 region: CASSPGLAVSYNEQFF. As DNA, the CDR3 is TGTGCCAGTAGTCCAGGACTAGCCGTCTCCTACAATGAGCAGTTCTTC.

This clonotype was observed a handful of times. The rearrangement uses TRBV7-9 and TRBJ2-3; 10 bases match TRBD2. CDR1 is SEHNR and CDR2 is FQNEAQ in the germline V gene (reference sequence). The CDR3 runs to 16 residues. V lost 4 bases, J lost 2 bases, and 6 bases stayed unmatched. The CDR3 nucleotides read TGTGCCAGCAGCTATACTAGCGGGACCAACACAGATACGCAGTATTTT. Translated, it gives CASSYTSGTNTDTQYF.

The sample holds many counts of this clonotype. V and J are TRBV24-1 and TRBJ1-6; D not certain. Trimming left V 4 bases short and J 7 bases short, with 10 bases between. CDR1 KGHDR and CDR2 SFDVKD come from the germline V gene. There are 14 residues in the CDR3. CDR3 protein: CATSEAYKNSPLHF. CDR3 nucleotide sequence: TGTGCCACCAGTGAAGCGTACAAGAATTCACCCCTCCACTTT.

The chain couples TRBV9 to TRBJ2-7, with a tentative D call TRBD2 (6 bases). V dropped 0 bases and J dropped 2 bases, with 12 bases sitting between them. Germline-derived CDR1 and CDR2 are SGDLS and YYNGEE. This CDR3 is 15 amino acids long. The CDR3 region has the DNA TGTGCCAGCAGCGTAGGCTTAGCGGAAACCTACGAGCAGTACTTC. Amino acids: CASSVGLAETYEQYF.

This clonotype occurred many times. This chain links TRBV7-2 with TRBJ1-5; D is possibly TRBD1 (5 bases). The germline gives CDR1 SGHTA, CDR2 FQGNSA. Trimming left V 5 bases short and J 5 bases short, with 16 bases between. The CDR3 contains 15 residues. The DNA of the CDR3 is TGTGCCAGCAGCCCCCGACGGGGGGAGGATCAGCCCCAGCATTTT. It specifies CASSPRRGEDQPQHF. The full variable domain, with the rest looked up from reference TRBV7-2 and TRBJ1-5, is GAGVSQSPSNKVTEKGKDVELRCDPISGHTALYWYRQSLGQGLEFLIYFQGNSAPDKSGLPSDRFSAERTGGSVSTLTIQRTQQEDSAVYLCASSPRRGEDQPQHFGDGTRLSIL.

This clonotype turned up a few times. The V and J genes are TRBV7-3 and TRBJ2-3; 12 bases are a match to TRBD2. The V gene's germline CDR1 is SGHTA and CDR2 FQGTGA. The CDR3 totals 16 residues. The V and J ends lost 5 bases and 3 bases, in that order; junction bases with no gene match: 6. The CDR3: CASSHGLAGLTDTQYF. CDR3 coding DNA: TGTGCCAGCAGCCACGGACTAGCGGGATTGACAGATACGCAGTATTTT.

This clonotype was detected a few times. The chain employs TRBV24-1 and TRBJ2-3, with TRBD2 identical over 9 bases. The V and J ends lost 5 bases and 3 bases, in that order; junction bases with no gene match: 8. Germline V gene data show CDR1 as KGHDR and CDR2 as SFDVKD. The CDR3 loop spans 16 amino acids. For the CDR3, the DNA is TGTGCCACCAGTGGGGATAGCGGGAGTGGGACAGATACGCAGTATTTT. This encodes CATSGDSGSGTDTQYF.

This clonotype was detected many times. DNA for the CDR3: TGTGCCAGCAGAGATCTAGCGGGAGGGCCAAATGAGCAGTTCTTC. Amino acids: CASRDLAGGPNEQFF. The J gene is TRBJ2-1, the V gene TRBV2, with 12 nucleotides matching TRBD2. CDR1 SNHLY and CDR2 FYNNEI come from the germline V gene. The V segment lost 6 bases and the J segment 7 bases; nucleotides outside the gene matches: 7. This CDR3 is 15 amino acids long. The variable domain in full, with the rest retrieved from reference TRBV2 and TRBJ2-1, is EPEVTQTPSHQVTQMGQEVILRCVPISNHLYFYWYRQILGQKVEFLVSFYNNEISEKSEIFDDQFSVERPDGSNFTLKIRSTKLEDSAMYFCASRDLAGGPNEQFFGPGTRLTVL.

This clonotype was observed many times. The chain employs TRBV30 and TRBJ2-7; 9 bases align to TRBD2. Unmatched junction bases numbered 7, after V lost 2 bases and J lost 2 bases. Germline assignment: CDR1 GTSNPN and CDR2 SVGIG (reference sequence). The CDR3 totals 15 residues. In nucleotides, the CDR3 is TGTGCCTGGAGTCCGCCGATAGCGGGAGCCTACGAGCAGTACTTC. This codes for CAWSPPIAGAYEQYF. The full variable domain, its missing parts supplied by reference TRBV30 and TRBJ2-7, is SQTIHQWPATLVQPVGSPLSLECTVEGTSNPNLYWYRQAAGRGLQLLFYSVGIGQISSEVPQNLSASRPQDRQFILSSKKLLLSDSGFYLCAWSPPIAGAYEQYFGPGTRLTVT.